The subject of this entry is one T cell receptor (beta chain). Its antigen is still unknown. Scientists ran DNA taken from cultured CD4+ T cells through the Oncomine TCR Beta short-read assay for sequencing. TCRdb re-derived calls from the PCR reads in MiXCR, one entry per CDR3 protein. The sample has roughly 19,000 distinct CDR3 sequences, approximately 60% seen once. The data are from a study of vaccination and CD4 T cells after COVID-19. Background on the study: Every participant had a vaccine, which was either BNT162b2 or mRNA-1273, given in two doses.

The CDR3 has 15 residues. V was shortened by 2 bases and J by 12 bases, with 17 bases between the two germline ends. Per germline, CDR1 MNHEY and CDR2 SMNVEV (reference sequence). Study-level findings and limits: For SARS-CoV-2-reactive clonotypes, the median went from approximately 23 to 38, a nonsignificant increase. Looking at convalescent patients, 304 of their 307 vaccine-specific clones were spike mono-reactive.

Treatment: approximately nine-day PBMC culture with coronavirus spike peptide pools or control peptides (ViraFEST assay). ViraFEST sequenced TCRs after peptide-pool expansion of antigen-specific T cells. The J gene is TRBJ1-6, the V gene TRBV27; no clear D gene. Sequenced material: CD4+ T cells from blood, cultured in vitro. This receptor was identified in a human donor who had recovered from COVID-19. In DNA, the CDR3 is TGTGCCAGCAGTTTAAGGCAGGCGGGCTTCGGACCCCTCCACTTT. It yields the protein CASSLRQAGFGPLHF.